This entry is about one TCR beta chain. Only in-frame clones appear in the TCRdb table, and some are missing; sequencing was by immunoSEQ multiplex PCR. Of around 300,000 clones in the sample, more than 80% are singletons; the top ten hold under 2.5%. This record comes from a study of blood T cell repertoires in COVID-19. Study-wide background: Sources were T cells, B-cell-depleted T cells, or PBMCs; the material itself was cDNA or gDNA.

Adults between about 18 and 89 years of age took part from 24 US areas. For recovered donors of Cohort 3, there were two negative PCRs, clearance, or symptom resolution. Germline-derived CDR1 and CDR2 are LGHDT and YNNKEL (reference sequence). The ends lost 8 bases at V and 1 base at J; junction bases unmatched: 7. The CDR3 is made up of 15 amino acids. This chain joins TRBV3-1 (or the pseudogene TRBV3-2) and TRBJ1-1; 10 nucleotides agree with TRBD1. Sequencing was done on a sample of PBMCs or T cells enriched from blood (not recorded which). The receptor's source is a woman younger than 30 who had recovered from COVID-19. Here the CDR3 reads CASRDRGGRNTEAFF. DNA of the CDR3: TGTGCCAGCCGGGACAGGGGAGGGCGGAACACTGAAGCTTTCTTT.